This TCR beta chain was recorded in a study of CXCR3-negative and CXCR3-positive naive CD8 T cells. The CDR3 runs 14 residues. Germline CDR1 reads SEHNR; CDR2 reads FQNEAQ (reference sequence). Study results and caveats: In both naive subsets diversity was comparably high, whereas memory CD8+ cells showed much lower diversity. TRBV-TRBJ usage was alike in naive CXCR3-negative and CXCR3-positive cells but differed in memory cells.

Comment on this clonotype: Its matching antigen is unknown.

UMI-labeled 5' RACE yielded the TRB cDNA libraries. No DNA is given; TCRdb re-called the 5' RACE reads and lists each CDR3 protein once. Found here are under 85,000 distinct CDR3 sequences; the top ten clones hold roughly 1.4%. The TCR comes from a human donor in good health. Some clones in this sample may be carry-over from other donors' samples. Sequenced material: naive CXCR3- CD8+ T cells from blood. Specified subset: CD45RO-CCR7+CD27+CD95- naive CD8+ T cells lacking CXCR3 (TNR3-). This chain connects TRBV7-9 to TRBJ2-5. CDR3 region: CASSLDQNQETQYF.